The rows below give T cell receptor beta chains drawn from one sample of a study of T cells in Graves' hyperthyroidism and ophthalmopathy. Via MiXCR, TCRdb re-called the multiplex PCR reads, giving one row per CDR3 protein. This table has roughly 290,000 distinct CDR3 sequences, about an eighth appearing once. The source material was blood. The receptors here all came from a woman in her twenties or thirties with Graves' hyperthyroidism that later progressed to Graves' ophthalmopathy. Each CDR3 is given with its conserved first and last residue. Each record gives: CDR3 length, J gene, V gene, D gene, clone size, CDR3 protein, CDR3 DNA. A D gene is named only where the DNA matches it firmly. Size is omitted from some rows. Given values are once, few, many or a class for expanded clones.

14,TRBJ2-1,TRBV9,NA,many,CASSVDWRRDEQFF,TGTGCCAGCAGCGTGGACTGGCGGAGAGATGAGCAGTTCTTC
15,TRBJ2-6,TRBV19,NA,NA,CASSTGTTGANVLTF,TGTGCCAGTAGTACGGGGACAACTGGGGCCAACGTCCTGACTTTC
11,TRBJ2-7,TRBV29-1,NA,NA,CSVERGPEQYF,TGCAGCGTTGAGCGGGGGCCCGAGCAGTACTTC
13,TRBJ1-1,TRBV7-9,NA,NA,CASLWGGATEAFF,TGTGCCAGCCTCTGGGGGGGTGCGACTGAAGCTTTCTTT
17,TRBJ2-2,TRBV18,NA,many,CASSPIQWQSNTGELFF,TGTGCCAGCTCCCCGATACAATGGCAGTCGAACACCGGGGAGCTGTTTTTT
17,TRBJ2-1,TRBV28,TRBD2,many,CASSLFPSGRAANEQFF,TGTGCCAGCAGTTTGTTCCCTAGCGGGAGGGCCGCAAATGAGCAGTTCTTC
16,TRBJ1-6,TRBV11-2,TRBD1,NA,CASSQDLSGGNSPLHF,TGCGCCAGCAGCCAAGATCTATCAGGGGGTAATTCACCCCTCCACTTT
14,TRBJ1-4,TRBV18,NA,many,CASSPRATNEKLFF,TGTGCCAGCTCACCACGGGCAACTAATGAAAAACTGTTTTTT
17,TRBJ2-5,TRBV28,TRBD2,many,CASSLSGLAGAGETQYF,TGTGCCAGCAGTTTATCTGGACTAGCGGGAGCGGGAGAGACCCAGTACTTC
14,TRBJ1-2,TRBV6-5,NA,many,CASSYSLGNYGYTF,TGTGCCAGCAGTTACTCGTTGGGGAACTATGGCTACACCTTC
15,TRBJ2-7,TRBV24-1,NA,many,CATSDPKRPKGEQYF,TGTGCCACCAGTGACCCCAAGCGGCCCAAAGGCGAGCAGTACTTC
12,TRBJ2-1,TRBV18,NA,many,CASSPPPHEQFF,TGTGCCAGCTCACCACCCCCCCATGAGCAGTTCTTC
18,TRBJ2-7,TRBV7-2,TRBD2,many,CASSSEGLAGGATYEQYF,TGTGCCAGCAGCTCGGAGGGACTAGCGGGAGGAGCAACCTACGAGCAGTACTTC
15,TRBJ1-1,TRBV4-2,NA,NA,CASSQAIRGETEAFF,TGTGCCAGCAGCCAAGCTATAAGGGGGGAGACTGAAGCTTTCTTT
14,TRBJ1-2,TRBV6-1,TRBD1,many,CASSEIDRVDGYTF,TGTGCCAGCAGTGAAATCGACAGGGTCGATGGCTACACCTTC
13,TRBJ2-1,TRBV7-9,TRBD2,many,CASTGRALDEQFF,TGTGCCAGCACCGGGAGGGCCCTCGATGAGCAGTTCTTC
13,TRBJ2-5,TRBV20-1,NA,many,CSARTGLQETQYF,TGCAGTGCTAGAACGGGCCTCCAAGAGACCCAGTACTTC
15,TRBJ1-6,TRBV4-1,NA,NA,CASSDEGPDNSPLHF,TGCGCCAGCAGCGACGAGGGGCCCGATAATTCACCCCTCCACTTT
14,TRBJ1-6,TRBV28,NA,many,CASRLTAGGVTLHF,TGTGCCAGCAGACTGACAGCCGGGGGGGTGACCCTCCACTTT
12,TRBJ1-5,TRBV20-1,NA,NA,CSAEPINQPQHF,TGCAGTGCTGAGCCCATAAATCAGCCCCAGCATTTT
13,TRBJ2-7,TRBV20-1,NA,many,CSATGGGGYEQYF,TGCAGTGCTACAGGCGGAGGGGGCTACGAGCAGTACTTC
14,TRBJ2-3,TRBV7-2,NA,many,CASSSRVLTDTQYF,TGTGCCAGCAGCAGCAGGGTCCTCACAGATACGCAGTATTTT
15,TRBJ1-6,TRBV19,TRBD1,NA,CASSIGPGGNSPLHF,TGTGCCAGTAGTATCGGGCCAGGGGGTAATTCACCCCTCCACTTT
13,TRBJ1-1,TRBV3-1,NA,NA,CASSWTAASEAFF,TGTGCCAGCAGCTGGACAGCCGCGTCGGAAGCTTTCTTT
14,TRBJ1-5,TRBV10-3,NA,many,CASHSSDSNQPQHF,TGTGCCAGCCACTCATCAGATAGCAATCAGCCCCAGCATTTT
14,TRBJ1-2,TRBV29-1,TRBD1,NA,CSVEDWDRGHGYTF,TGCAGCGTTGAAGATTGGGACAGGGGGCATGGCTACACCTTC
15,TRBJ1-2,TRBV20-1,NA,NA,CSVPPPAETNYGYTF,TGCAGTGTCCCCCCACCGGCGGAGACTAACTATGGCTACACCTTC
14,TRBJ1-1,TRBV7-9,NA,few,CASSLNPPSTEAFF,TGTGCCAGCAGCTTGAACCCCCCCTCCACTGAAGCTTTCTTT
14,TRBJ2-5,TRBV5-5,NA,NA,CASSVASVGETQYF,TGTGCCAGCAGCGTAGCGTCGGTTGGAGAGACCCAGTACTTC
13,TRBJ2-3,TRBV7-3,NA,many,CASSYRWSDTQYF,TGTGCCAGCAGCTACCGTTGGTCAGATACGCAGTATTTT
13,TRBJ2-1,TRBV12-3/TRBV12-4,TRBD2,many,CASSPATSWWQFF,TGTGCCAGCAGTCCGGCGACTAGCTGGTGGCAGTTCTTC
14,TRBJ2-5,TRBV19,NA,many,CASGGIGEQETQYF,TGTGCCAGTGGTGGGATAGGGGAGCAAGAGACCCAGTACTTC
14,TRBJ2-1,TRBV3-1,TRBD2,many,CASRTSGENNEQFF,TGTGCCAGCAGGACTAGCGGAGAAAACAATGAGCAGTTCTTC
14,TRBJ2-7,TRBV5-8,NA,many,CASRVMGSLYEQYF,TGTGCCAGCAGGGTTATGGGGAGTCTCTACGAGCAGTACTTC
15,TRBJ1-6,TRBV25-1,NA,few,CASTIRGGKNSPLHF,TGTGCCAGCACCATTAGGGGGGGAAAGAATTCACCCCTCCACTTT
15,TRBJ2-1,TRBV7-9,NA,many,CASSLVGLKYNEQFF,TGTGCCAGCAGCTTAGTAGGGCTAAAGTACAATGAGCAGTTCTTC